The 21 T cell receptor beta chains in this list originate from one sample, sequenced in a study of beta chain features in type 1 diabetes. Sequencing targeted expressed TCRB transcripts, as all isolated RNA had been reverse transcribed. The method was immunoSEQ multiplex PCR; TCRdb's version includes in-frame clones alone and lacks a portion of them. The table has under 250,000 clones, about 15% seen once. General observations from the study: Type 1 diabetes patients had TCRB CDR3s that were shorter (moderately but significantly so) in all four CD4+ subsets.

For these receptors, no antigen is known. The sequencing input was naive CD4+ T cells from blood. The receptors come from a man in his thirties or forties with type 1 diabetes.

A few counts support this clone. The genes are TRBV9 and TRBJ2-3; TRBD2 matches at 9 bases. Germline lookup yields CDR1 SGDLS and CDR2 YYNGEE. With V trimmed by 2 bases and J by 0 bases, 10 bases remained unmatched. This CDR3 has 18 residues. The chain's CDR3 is CASSVSSGGTTSTDTQYF. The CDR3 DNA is TGTGCCAGCAGCGTTTCAAGCGGGGGGACTACTAGCACAGATACGCAGTATTTT.

CDR3 sequence: CASSPGLAGNNEQFF. The CDR3 region has the DNA TGTGCCAGCAGCCCGGGACTAGCGGGGAACAATGAGCAGTTCTTC. The chain is built from TRBV11-2 and TRBJ2-1; 13 bases map to TRBD2. J lost 5 bases, V lost 5 bases, and 3 bases had no gene match. Germline V CDR1 and CDR2: SGHAT, FQNNGV. The CDR3 is made up of 15 amino acids.

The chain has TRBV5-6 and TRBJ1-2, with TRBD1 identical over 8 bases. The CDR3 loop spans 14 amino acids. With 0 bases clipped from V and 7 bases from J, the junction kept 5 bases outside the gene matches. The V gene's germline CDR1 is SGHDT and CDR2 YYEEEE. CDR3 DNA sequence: TGTGCCAGCAGCTTGGCTGCAGGGGGCCCTGGCTACACCTTC. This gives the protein CASSLAAGGPGYTF.

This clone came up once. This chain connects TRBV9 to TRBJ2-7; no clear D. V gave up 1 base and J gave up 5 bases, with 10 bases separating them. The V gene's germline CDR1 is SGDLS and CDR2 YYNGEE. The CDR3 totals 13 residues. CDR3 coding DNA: TGTGCCAGCAGCGTATCCGTTAGCCACGAGCAGTACTTC. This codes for CASSVSVSHEQYF.

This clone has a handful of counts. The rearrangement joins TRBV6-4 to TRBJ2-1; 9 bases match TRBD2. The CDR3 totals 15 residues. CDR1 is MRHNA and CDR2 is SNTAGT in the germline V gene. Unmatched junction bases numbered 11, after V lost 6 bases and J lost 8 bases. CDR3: CASSPTLGGRDEQFF. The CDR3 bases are TGTGCCAGCAGCCCGACGTTGGGCGGGAGGGATGAGCAGTTCTTC.

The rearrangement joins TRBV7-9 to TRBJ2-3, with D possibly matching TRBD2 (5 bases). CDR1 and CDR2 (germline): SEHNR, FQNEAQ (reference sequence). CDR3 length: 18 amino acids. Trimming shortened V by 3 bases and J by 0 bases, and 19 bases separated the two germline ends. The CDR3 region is CASSFLASGSTSTDTQYF. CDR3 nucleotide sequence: TGTGCCAGCAGCTTTTTGGCTAGTGGGAGTACTAGCACAGATACGCAGTATTTT.

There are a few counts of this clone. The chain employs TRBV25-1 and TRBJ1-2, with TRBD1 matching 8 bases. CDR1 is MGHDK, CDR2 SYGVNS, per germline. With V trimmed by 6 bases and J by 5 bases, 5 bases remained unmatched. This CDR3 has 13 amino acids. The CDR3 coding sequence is TGTGCCAGCAGGGACCAGGGGGCATATGGCTACACCTTC. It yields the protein CASRDQGAYGYTF.

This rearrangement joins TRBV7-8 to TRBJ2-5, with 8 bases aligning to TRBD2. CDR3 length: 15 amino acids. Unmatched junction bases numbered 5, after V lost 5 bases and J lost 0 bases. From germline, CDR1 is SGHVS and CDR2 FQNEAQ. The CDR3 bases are TGTGCCAGCAGCCTGAGCGGGGGCCACCAAGAGACCCAGTACTTC. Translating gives CASSLSGGHQETQYF.

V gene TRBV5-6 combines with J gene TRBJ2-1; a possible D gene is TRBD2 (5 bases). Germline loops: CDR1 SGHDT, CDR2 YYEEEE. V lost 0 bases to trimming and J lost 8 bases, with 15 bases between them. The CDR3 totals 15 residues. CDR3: CASSLVGPSQDEQFF. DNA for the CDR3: TGTGCCAGCAGCTTGGTCGGGCCTAGCCAAGATGAGCAGTTCTTC.

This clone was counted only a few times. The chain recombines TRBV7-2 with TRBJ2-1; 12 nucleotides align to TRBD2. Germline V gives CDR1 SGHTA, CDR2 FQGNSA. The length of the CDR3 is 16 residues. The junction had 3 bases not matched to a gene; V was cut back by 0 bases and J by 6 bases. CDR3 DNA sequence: TGTGCCAGCAGCTTAGCAGCTAGCGGGAGGGCCAATGAGCAGTTCTTC. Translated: CASSLAASGRANEQFF.

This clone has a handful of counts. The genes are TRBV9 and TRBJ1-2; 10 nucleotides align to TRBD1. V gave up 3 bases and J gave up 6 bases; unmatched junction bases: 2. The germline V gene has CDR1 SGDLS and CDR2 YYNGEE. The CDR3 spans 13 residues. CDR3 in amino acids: CASSGQGANGYTF. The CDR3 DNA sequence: TGTGCCAGCAGCGGACAGGGGGCGAATGGCTACACCTTC.

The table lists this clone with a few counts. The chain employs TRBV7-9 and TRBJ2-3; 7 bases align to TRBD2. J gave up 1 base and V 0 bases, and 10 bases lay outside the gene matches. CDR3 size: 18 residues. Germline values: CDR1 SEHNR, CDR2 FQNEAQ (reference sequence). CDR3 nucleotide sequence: TGTGCCAGCAGCTTAGCGCTACTTAGACTAGCTGGCACAGATACGCAGTATTTT. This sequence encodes CASSLALLRLAGTDTQYF.

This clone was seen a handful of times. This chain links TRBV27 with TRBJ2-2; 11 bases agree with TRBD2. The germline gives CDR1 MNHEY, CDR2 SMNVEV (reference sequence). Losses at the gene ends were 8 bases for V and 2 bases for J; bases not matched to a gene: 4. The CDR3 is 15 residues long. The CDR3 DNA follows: TGTGCCAGCCGGGGACTAGCGGATAACACCGGGGAGCTGTTTTTT. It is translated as CASRGLADNTGELFF.

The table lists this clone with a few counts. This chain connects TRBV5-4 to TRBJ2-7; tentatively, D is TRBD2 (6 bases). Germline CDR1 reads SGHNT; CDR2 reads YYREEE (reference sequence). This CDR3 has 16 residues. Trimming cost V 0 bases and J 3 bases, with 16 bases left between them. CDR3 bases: TGTGCCAGCAGCTTGGCCGGGGGAGACTACGGCTACGAGCAGTACTTC. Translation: CASSLAGGDYGYEQYF.

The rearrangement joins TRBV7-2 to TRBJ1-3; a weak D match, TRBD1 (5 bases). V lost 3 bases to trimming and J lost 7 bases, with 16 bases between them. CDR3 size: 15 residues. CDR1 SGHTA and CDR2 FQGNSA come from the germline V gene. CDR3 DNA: TGTGCCAGCAGCTTTATCGGGACTATCAGTAACACCATATATTTT. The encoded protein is CASSFIGTISNTIYF.

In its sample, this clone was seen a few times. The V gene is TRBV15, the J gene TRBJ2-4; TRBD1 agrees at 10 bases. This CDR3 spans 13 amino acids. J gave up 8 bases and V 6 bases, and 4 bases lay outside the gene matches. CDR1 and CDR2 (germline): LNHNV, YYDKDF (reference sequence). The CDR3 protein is CATRGTGVHIQYF. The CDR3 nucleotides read TGTGCCACCAGAGGGACAGGGGTACACATTCAGTACTTC.

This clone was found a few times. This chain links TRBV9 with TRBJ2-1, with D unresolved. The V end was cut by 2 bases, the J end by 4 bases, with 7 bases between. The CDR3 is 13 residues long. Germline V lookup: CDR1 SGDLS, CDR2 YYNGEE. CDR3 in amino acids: CASSVQVYNEQFF. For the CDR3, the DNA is TGTGCCAGCAGCGTTCAGGTATACAATGAGCAGTTCTTC.

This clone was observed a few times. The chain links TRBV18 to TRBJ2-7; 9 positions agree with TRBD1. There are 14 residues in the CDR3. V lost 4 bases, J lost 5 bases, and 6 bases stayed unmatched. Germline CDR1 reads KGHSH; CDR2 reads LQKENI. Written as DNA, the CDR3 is TGTGCCAGCTCACGGGACAGGGAAGTGGACGAGCAGTACTTC. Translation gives CASSRDREVDEQYF.

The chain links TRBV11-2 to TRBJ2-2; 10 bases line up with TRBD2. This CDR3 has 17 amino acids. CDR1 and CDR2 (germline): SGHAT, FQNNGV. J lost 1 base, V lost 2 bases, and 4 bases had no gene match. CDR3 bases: TGTGCCAGCAGCTTACCTAGCGGGGGCCGGAACACCGGGGAGCTGTTTTTT. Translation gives CASSLPSGGRNTGELFF. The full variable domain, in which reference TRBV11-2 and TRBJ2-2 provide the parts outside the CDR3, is EAGVAQSPRYKIIEKRQSVAFWCNPISGHATLYWYQQILGQGPKLLIQFQNNGVVDDSQLPKDRFSAERLKGVDSTLKIQPAKLEDSAVYLCASSLPSGGRNTGELFFGEGSRLTVL.

CDR3 amino acids: CASTRQGLREQYF. DNA of the CDR3: TGTGCCAGCACCCGACAGGGGTTAAGGGAGCAGTACTTC. The V and J genes are TRBV21-1 and TRBJ2-7; the D call in the table, TRBD1, was not verified against the DNA. TRBV21-1 is labeled a pseudogene. CDR3 size: 13 residues.

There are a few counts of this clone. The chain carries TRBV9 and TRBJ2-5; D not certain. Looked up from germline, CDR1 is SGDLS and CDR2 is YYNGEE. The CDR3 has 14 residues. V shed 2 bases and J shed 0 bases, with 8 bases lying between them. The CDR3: CASSVRRDQETQYF. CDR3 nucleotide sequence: TGTGCCAGCAGCGTCCGACGGGACCAAGAGACCCAGTACTTC.